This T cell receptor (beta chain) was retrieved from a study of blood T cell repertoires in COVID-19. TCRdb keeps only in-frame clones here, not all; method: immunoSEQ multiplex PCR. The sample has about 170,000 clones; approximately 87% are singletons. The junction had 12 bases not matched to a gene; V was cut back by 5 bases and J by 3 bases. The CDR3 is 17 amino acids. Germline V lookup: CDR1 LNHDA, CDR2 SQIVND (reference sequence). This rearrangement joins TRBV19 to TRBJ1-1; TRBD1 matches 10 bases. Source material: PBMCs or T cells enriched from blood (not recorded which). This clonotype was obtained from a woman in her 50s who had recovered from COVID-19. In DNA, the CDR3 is TGTGCCAGTAGTTCAGGGCAAGACAGGGGGCTCGACACTGAAGCTTTCTTT. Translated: CASSSGQDRGLDTEAFF.